A single sample gave rise to the 5 T cell receptor beta chains below, sequenced in a study of regulatory T cells in long-lasting Graves disease. Arm-PCR of CDR3 regions and iRepertoire HTBI primers were used to build TCR beta libraries. TCRdb recomputed calls from the multiplex PCR reads with MiXCR, one row per CDR3 protein. This table holds more than 450,000 distinct CDR3 sequences, around 12% found once. Regarding time point: newly diagnosed GD, antithyroid drugs for less than 3 months. From PBMCs, RNA was extracted and then used to make the TCR library. This same sample was also taken into another study, of T cells in Graves' hyperthyroidism and ophthalmopathy.

The sample was peripheral blood mononuclear cells (PBMCs), taken at new diagnosis, from a patient treated with antithyroid drugs. The receptors were gathered from a woman in her twenties or thirties with Graves disease.

This clonotype has a count of ten or more. The DNA for the CDR3 is TGTGCCAGCAAGCTAGCGGGGGCCAATGAGCAGTTCTTC. This translates into CASKLAGANEQFF. The chain joins TRBV11-2 to TRBJ2-1; TRBD2 matches at 10 bases. The CDR3 is made up of 13 amino acids. The trim removed 7 bases at V and 6 bases at J, leaving 3 bases unmatched. Germline-derived CDR1 and CDR2 are SGHAT and FQNNGV.

The table lists this clonotype with many counts. The chain combines TRBV2 with TRBJ1-5; D is perhaps TRBD1 (5 bases). Germline CDR1 is SNHLY and CDR2 is FYNNEI. The CDR3 covers 16 residues. Trimming left V 4 bases short and J 4 bases short, with 17 bases between. The CDR3 reads CASSGPVGAQNQPQHF. CDR3 DNA sequence: TGTGCCAGCAGTGGTCCTGTAGGGGCCCAAAATCAGCCCCAGCATTTT.

At least ten counts were recorded for this clonotype. The V gene is TRBV7-9, the J gene TRBJ2-4, with 7 bases matching TRBD1. The end of the DNA fits TRBJ2-5 better, so the J call may be wrong. The CDR3 extends over 15 amino acids. Germline CDR1 is SEHNR and CDR2 is FQNEAQ (reference sequence). CDR3 in amino acids: CASSLMTGSRVTQYF. CDR3 coding DNA: TGTGCCAGCAGCCTGATGACAGGGTCTCGGGTGACCCAGTACTTC.

This clonotype has a count of ten or more. The gene calls are TRBV28 and TRBJ2-7; D might be TRBD1 or TRBD2, each matching 5 bases. This CDR3 spans 15 amino acids. Germline CDR1 MDHEN, CDR2 SYDVKM. With 4 bases removed from V and 0 bases from J, the gap between germline ends came to 13 bases. For the CDR3, the DNA is TGTGCCAGCAGTTCCCGGGGCTCTCTCTCCTACGAGCAGTACTTC. It specifies CASSSRGSLSYEQYF.

The chain combines TRBV6-1 with TRBJ2-1; D possibly corresponds to TRBD2 (6 bases). The V and J ends lost 6 bases and 10 bases respectively, with 25 bases between them. Looked up from germline, CDR1 is MNHNS and CDR2 is SASEGT. CDR3 length: 16 amino acids. The CDR3 loop is CASRQIDGTPLREQFF. CDR3 DNA sequence: TGTGCCAGCAGACAGATTGACGGGACTCCCCTAAGGGAGCAGTTCTTC.